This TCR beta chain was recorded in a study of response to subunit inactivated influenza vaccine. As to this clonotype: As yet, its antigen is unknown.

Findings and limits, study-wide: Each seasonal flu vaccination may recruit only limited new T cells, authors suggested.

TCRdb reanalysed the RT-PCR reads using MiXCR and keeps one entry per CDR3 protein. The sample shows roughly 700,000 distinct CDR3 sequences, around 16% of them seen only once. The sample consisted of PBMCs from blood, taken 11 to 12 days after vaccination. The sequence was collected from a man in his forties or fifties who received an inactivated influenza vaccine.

In nucleotides, the CDR3 is TGTGCCAGCAGTGACCCGGGACAGCTTAATCAGCCCCAGCATTTT. This codes for CASSDPGQLNQPQHF. The rearrangement uses TRBV2 and TRBJ1-5; TRBD1 matches at 7 bases. The germline CDR1 and CDR2 sequences are SNHLY and FYNNEI. The V segment lost 3 bases and the J segment 4 bases; nucleotides outside the gene matches: 6. The length of the CDR3 is 15 residues.